These T cell receptor beta chains were read from a single sample in a study of T cell changes during pregnancy in multiple sclerosis. Assay: immunoSEQ multiplex PCR; the TCRdb copy retains only in-frame clones and omits some. The sample includes approximately 100,000 clones, around 92% seen only once; the top ten take 0.7% to 0.9%. The sample here was peripheral blood, taken before pregnancy. The receptors come from a female donor with multiple sclerosis, enrolled in a pregnancy study. Both conserved end residues are trimmed from each CDR3. Rows give clone size only sometimes, using once, few, many, or a class for an expanded clone.

size	V	J	CDR3
NA	TRBV5-1	TRBJ1-2	ASSLSQQGGGGYT
NA	TRBV30	TRBJ2-7	AWSVGLAGEEQY
NA	TRBV29-1	TRBJ2-7	SVVGDSGYEQY
NA	TRBV11-1	TRBJ2-1	ASSLVPNEQF
NA	TRBV5-1	TRBJ2-5	ASSLADRDQETQY
NA	TRBV4-1	TRBJ2-7	ASSQTTGYEQY
NA	TRBV6-1	TRBJ1-5	ASSDRGGRRSNQPQH
NA	TRBV4-1	TRBJ2-2	ASEGGTGGSGELF
NA	TRBV29-1	TRBJ1-1	SVEVISGSEAF
NA	TRBV7-6	TRBJ2-2	ASSPNRGYTGELF
NA	TRBV6-5	TRBJ2-1	ASSWRETYYNEQF
NA	TRBV6-1	TRBJ1-4	ASSESEGRDKTLF
NA	TRBV7-8	TRBJ1-1	ASTNRGGRGNTEAF
NA	TRBV7-9	TRBJ2-5	ASSLGLETQY
NA	TRBV7-9	TRBJ2-7	ASSGGSQRLAYEQY
NA	TRBV15	TRBJ1-4	ATSTRQDLNEKLF
once	TRBV19	TRBJ2-7	ATRDRGASGKYEQY
NA	TRBV11-2	TRBJ1-2	ASSLGGRDGYT
few	TRBV30	TRBJ2-2	AWSVGQVRTGELF
NA	TRBV6-5	TRBJ2-7	ASGWLGGGEQY
NA	TRBV28	TRBJ2-7	ASSHQRYEQY
NA	TRBV28	TRBJ2-1	ASSLMLTGNEQF
NA	TRBV11-2	TRBJ2-7	ASSLLPHSEQY
NA	TRBV28	TRBJ2-7	ASIQGTEQY
NA	TRBV27	TRBJ2-7	ASSFSGPSYEQY
NA	TRBV4-1	TRBJ1-5	ASSQHRDGANQPQH
NA	TRBV29-1	TRBJ2-7	SVAGFDEQY
NA	TRBV6-5	TRBJ1-2	ASLPTGQGMAGYT
NA	TRBV20-1	TRBJ2-5	SARDLETQY
NA	TRBV4-2	TRBJ2-6	ASSQLDRAGANVLT
NA	TRBV4-2	TRBJ1-1	ASSQAGGNTEAF
NA	TRBV7-2	TRBJ2-7	ASSLDSGRAYEQY
NA	TRBV7-3	TRBJ2-1	ASSPSGTPSYNEQF
NA	TRBV30	TRBJ1-2	AWSVTAGGYT
NA	TRBV9	TRBJ1-5	ASSVGTGGIQPQH
NA	TRBV6-1	TRBJ2-7	ASSEEETGPYEQY
NA	TRBV11-2	TRBJ2-5	ASSHGTSGRQIQETQY
NA	TRBV9	TRBJ2-1	ASSVKLAGGEQF
NA	TRBV5-1	TRBJ1-1	ASSFARGPHMNTEAF
NA	TRBV7-9	TRBJ2-1	ASSRQDRGLVHEQF
NA	TRBV10-1	TRBJ2-2	ASRRPGQGTTGELF
NA	TRBV4-1	TRBJ2-3	ASSQPRQGAREDTQY